A selection of T cell receptor beta chains follows, all from one sample in a study of blood T cell repertoires in COVID-19. Some clones are missing from TCRdb's copy, which holds only in-frame ones; the method was immunoSEQ multiplex PCR. The table records under 250,000 clones, roughly nine tenths of them present only once. Sequencing used peripheral blood. Every receptor here comes from a middle-aged man with acute or convalescent COVID-19. The CDR3 runs from the conserved cysteine through the conserved F or W. Fields, in order: J gene, D gene, clone size, V gene, CDR3 DNA, CDR3 protein. A D gene is named only where the DNA matches it firmly. Not all rows give a size; the values are once, few, many and, for expanded clones, a class.

TRBJ1-6 NA NA TRBV7-2 TGTGCCAGCAGCCTACAACCAGGATCACCCCTCCACTTT CASSLQPGSPLHF
TRBJ2-2 TRBD2 NA TRBV18 TGTGCCAGCTCATTTCTAGCGGGAGACGGGGAGCTGTTTTTT CASSFLAGDGELFF
TRBJ1-1 NA NA TRBV7-2 TGTGCCAGCAGCTTAGTTCGCAGGGGAGCTTTCTTT CASSLVRRGAFF
TRBJ1-4 TRBD1 NA TRBV10-1 TGCGCCAGCAGCAGAACAGGGGATGAAAAACTGTTTTTT CASSRTGDEKLFF
TRBJ1-2 NA NA TRBV6-4 TGTGCCAGCAGTCCCCAGGGTGGTGCCATCAGTGGCTACACCTTC CASSPQGGAISGYTF
TRBJ1-5 NA NA TRBV7-2 TGTGCCAGCAGCCCTAACGTGGCGACAGAAAGGGGTCAGCCCCAGCATTTT CASSPNVATERGQPQHF
TRBJ2-1 TRBD2 NA TRBV29-1 TGCAGCTTTTCCCACTCTAGCGGGGGGAATGAGCAGTTCTTC CSFSHSSGGNEQFF
TRBJ2-5 TRBD1 NA TRBV7-9 TGTGCCAGCAGCTGGGACAGCCAAGAGACCCAGTACTTC CASSWDSQETQYF
TRBJ1-5 TRBD1 NA TRBV19 TGTGCCAGTAGTATAGATCAGGGGGCGTATAGCAATCAGCCCCAGCATTTT CASSIDQGAYSNQPQHF
TRBJ1-2 TRBD1 NA TRBV7-2 TGTGCCAGCAGCTTAACGACAGGGATAGGCTACACCTTC CASSLTTGIGYTF
TRBJ2-1 TRBD2 once TRBV28 TGTGCCAGCAGTTTTCACGGACTAGTAAGTGAGCAGTTCTTC CASSFHGLVSEQFF
TRBJ2-1 TRBD2 NA TRBV7-3 TGTGCCAGCAGATCCAGCGGGGAGACTAATGAGCAGTTCTTC CASRSSGETNEQFF
TRBJ2-1 TRBD2 once TRBV24-1 TGTGCCACCAGTGATTTGAAACTAGCGGGGAGGGAAAATGAGCAGTTCTTC CATSDLKLAGRENEQFF
TRBJ1-2 NA NA TRBV5-1 TGCGCCAGCGGTCCCCGGTCCTATGGCTACACCTTC CASGPRSYGYTF
TRBJ2-5 TRBD1 few TRBV6-5 TGTGCCAGCAGTTACAGGGGACAGTTCCGAGAGACCCAGTACTTC CASSYRGQFRETQYF
TRBJ1-5 NA NA TRBV18 TGTGCCAGCTCACCTGGGAGCGATCAGCCCCAGCATTTT CASSPGSDQPQHF
TRBJ1-3 TRBD1 NA TRBV5-4 TGTGCCAGCAGCTTCGTCTCGGGACAGGACTCTTCTGGCATATATTTT CASSFVSGQDSSGIYF
TRBJ2-1 NA NA TRBV29-1 TGCAGCTCCGGCCTCCGCGGTGAGCAGTTCTTC CSSGLRGEQFF
TRBJ2-7 TRBD2 NA TRBV7-9 TGTGCCAGCAGCCCTACGGGAGGGATCTCCTACGAGCAGTACTTC CASSPTGGISYEQYF
TRBJ2-6 NA NA TRBV7-2 TGTGCCAGCAGCTTCGGACTGATCTCTGGGGCCAACGTCCTGACTTTC CASSFGLISGANVLTF
TRBJ1-2 TRBD1 NA TRBV19 TGTGCCAGTAGTATCACAGGGGACAGGGGGCGGCATGGCTACACCTTC CASSITGDRGRHGYTF
TRBJ1-3 NA NA TRBV5-8 TGTGCCAGCAGCTTGTCCAGGGGCGCTTCAGGAAACACCATATATTTT CASSLSRGASGNTIYF
TRBJ1-3 NA NA TRBV6-5 TGTGCCAGCAGTTACTCTATGGACAGCTCTGGAAACACCATATATTTT CASSYSMDSSGNTIYF
TRBJ2-7 NA NA TRBV7-8 TGTGCCAGCAGCTTCATGGGGCAGGGCGCCTACGAGCAGTACTTC CASSFMGQGAYEQYF
TRBJ2-1 NA NA TRBV4-1 TGCGCCAGCAGCTTAGGAGGGTACAATGAGCAGTTCTTC CASSLGGYNEQFF
TRBJ1-2 NA NA TRBV27 TGTGCCAGCAGTTTAACAGCTAACTATGGCTACACCTTC CASSLTANYGYTF
TRBJ1-3 NA NA TRBV5-4 TGTGCCAGCAGCTTAGCCTCTGGAAACACCATATATTTT CASSLASGNTIYF
TRBJ2-1 TRBD2 NA TRBV24-1 TGTGCCACCAGTGATTCTGGACTAGCGGGAGGGAGTGAGCAGTTCTTC CATSDSGLAGGSEQFF
TRBJ2-1 NA NA TRBV29-1 TGCAGCGTCGCCACAGGGAACCCCTACAATGAGCAGTTCTTC CSVATGNPYNEQFF
TRBJ1-2 NA few TRBV4-1 TGCGCCAGCAGCCGCGGAACTTACTATGGCTACACCTTC CASSRGTYYGYTF
TRBJ1-4 TRBD1 NA TRBV3-1/TRBV3-2 TGTGCCAGCAGCCAACGGACAGGGATTAATGAAAAACTGTTTTTT CASSQRTGINEKLFF
TRBJ2-7 NA NA TRBV15 TGTGCCACCAGCAGAGACCGCTACGAGCAGTACTTC CATSRDRYEQYF
TRBJ1-1 TRBD1 NA TRBV6-5 TGTGCCAGCAGTTCCTATGACAGGGAGAACACTGAAGCTTTCTTT CASSSYDRENTEAFF
TRBJ2-2 NA NA TRBV6-5 TGTGCCAGCAGTTACTCCTATGGAGGGTACACCGGGGAGCTGTTTTTT CASSYSYGGYTGELFF
TRBJ2-2 NA NA TRBV13 TGTGCCAGCAGCTTAGAGCGGCTCACCGGGGAGCTGTTTTTT CASSLERLTGELFF
TRBJ1-1 NA NA TRBV7-9 TGTGCCAGCAGCTTAGCCGGTTACACTGAAGCTTTCTTT CASSLAGYTEAFF
TRBJ1-6 NA NA TRBV3-1/TRBV3-2 TGTGCCAGCAGCCCCCAACTGGGCAGGGATAATTCACCCCTCCACTTT CASSPQLGRDNSPLHF
TRBJ2-7 NA NA TRBV30 TGTGCCTGGAGATCTGGGCGACCGTACGAGCAGTACTTC CAWRSGRPYEQYF
TRBJ2-7 TRBD1 NA TRBV7-2 TGTGCCAGCAGCATTTATGCAGGGGGCCCCCCGTACGAGCAGTACTTC CASSIYAGGPPYEQYF
TRBJ2-1 NA NA TRBV4-2 TGTGCCAGCAGCCAAGTCGGTAGTAACAATGAGCAGTTCTTC CASSQVGSNNEQFF
TRBJ1-5 TRBD1 NA TRBV19 TGTGCCAGTACCGACAGGGGGTATCAGCCCCAGCATTTT CASTDRGYQPQHF
TRBJ1-2 TRBD1 NA TRBV9 TGTGCCAGCAGCGATTCGACAGGGGACTATGGCTACACCTTC CASSDSTGDYGYTF
TRBJ2-1 NA NA TRBV11-3 TGTGCCAGCAGCTCGGAAGGAGTCCGGCAGTTCTTC CASSSEGVRQFF
TRBJ2-4 NA few TRBV7-2 TGTGCCAGCAGCCCGACAGTACTAGCCAAAAACATTCAGTACTTC CASSPTVLAKNIQYF
TRBJ1-3 NA NA TRBV18 TGTGCCAGCTCACCCACTTATACCTCTGGAAACACCATATATTTT CASSPTYTSGNTIYF
TRBJ2-7 TRBD1 NA TRBV27 TGTGCCAGCAGTAAATCAGGGGGCCTCGGCGAGCAGTACTTC CASSKSGGLGEQYF
TRBJ2-7 TRBD1 NA TRBV9 TGTGCCAGCAGCGTATCCGGGACAGGGGGAATCGAGCAGTACTTC CASSVSGTGGIEQYF
TRBJ1-1 NA few TRBV27 TGTGCCAGCACCACGACCGGACACTTGAACACTGAAGCTTTCTTT CASTTTGHLNTEAFF
TRBJ2-7 TRBD2 NA TRBV7-8 TGTGCCAGCAGCTTGGCTAGCGGGAGTGAGGAGCAGTACTTC CASSLASGSEEQYF
TRBJ2-7 NA NA TRBV29-1 TGCAGCGTTCGGGCGGGAAGGGGCGGCTACGAGCAGTACTTC CSVRAGRGGYEQYF
TRBJ2-1 TRBD2 NA TRBV6-2/TRBV6-3 TGTGCCAGCAGTTTTATATCCGGCATGGGCCTAGCGGGAGTAGTGCAGTTCTTC CASSFISGMGLAGVVQFF
TRBJ2-3 NA NA TRBV28 TGTGCCAGCAGTTTCAGGGTCCATACGCAGTATTTT CASSFRVHTQYF
TRBJ1-6 NA NA TRBV27 TGTGCCAGCAGTCCCTCGTCCCAGGGGCAGAGGAATTCACCCCTCCACTTT CASSPSSQGQRNSPLHF
TRBJ1-5 TRBD1 NA TRBV6-4 TGTGCCAGCAGTCGGGACAGCATGAATCAGCCCCAGCATTTT CASSRDSMNQPQHF
TRBJ2-6 TRBD1 NA TRBV28 TGTGCCAGCAGTACTCCCTTTGCCACGACAGGGGCCATCTCTGGGGCCAACGTCCTGACTTTC CASSTPFATTGAISGANVLTF
TRBJ2-7 TRBD2 NA TRBV27 TGTGCCAGCAGTTTAAGGGCAGCGGGAGTTGGCGTCTTATCTCCCTACGAGCAGTACTTC CASSLRAAGVGVLSPYEQYF
TRBJ2-2 TRBD1 NA TRBV27 TGTGCCAGCAGTCTAGGGACAGGGGACGCCGGGGAGCTGTTTTTT CASSLGTGDAGELFF
TRBJ2-5 NA NA TRBV11-3 TGTGCCAGCAGCTTAGGAGTGTGGGCAGGGATGGAGACCCAGTACTTC CASSLGVWAGMETQYF
TRBJ2-5 TRBD1 NA TRBV6-4 TGTGCCAGCAGTGAGGACAGGGGGGTGGGGACCCAGTACTTC CASSEDRGVGTQYF